This T cell receptor beta chain stems from a study of blood T cell repertoires in COVID-19. About the research overall: PBMCs, B-cell-depleted T cells, or T cells provided the cDNA or gDNA that made up the material.

This clone was seen only once. Methods used by the authors: Amplification with reference gene primers provided the estimates of nucleated cell counts. The table came from immunoSEQ multiplex PCR; TCRdb's copy has only in-frame clones and leaves some out. The V and J calls and clone size are taken from that table; D and trimming were inferred from the DNA. The data show roughly 250,000 clones, more than 80% seen once. Categorization into cohorts depended on clinical history that participants reported. Trimming stripped 5 bases from V and 6 bases from J, with 11 bases between. This CDR3 spans 12 amino acids. From germline, CDR1 is SGHTA and CDR2 FQGNSA.

The receptor comes from a woman aged 18-30 years who had recovered from COVID-19. Sequenced input: PBMCs or T cells enriched from blood (not recorded which). V usage is TRBV7-2 and J usage is TRBJ2-7; possible D gene TRBD2, 6 bases. CDR3 loop: CASSVRGTEQYF. The CDR3 DNA follows: TGTGCCAGCAGCGTCCGGGGGACCGAGCAGTACTTC.